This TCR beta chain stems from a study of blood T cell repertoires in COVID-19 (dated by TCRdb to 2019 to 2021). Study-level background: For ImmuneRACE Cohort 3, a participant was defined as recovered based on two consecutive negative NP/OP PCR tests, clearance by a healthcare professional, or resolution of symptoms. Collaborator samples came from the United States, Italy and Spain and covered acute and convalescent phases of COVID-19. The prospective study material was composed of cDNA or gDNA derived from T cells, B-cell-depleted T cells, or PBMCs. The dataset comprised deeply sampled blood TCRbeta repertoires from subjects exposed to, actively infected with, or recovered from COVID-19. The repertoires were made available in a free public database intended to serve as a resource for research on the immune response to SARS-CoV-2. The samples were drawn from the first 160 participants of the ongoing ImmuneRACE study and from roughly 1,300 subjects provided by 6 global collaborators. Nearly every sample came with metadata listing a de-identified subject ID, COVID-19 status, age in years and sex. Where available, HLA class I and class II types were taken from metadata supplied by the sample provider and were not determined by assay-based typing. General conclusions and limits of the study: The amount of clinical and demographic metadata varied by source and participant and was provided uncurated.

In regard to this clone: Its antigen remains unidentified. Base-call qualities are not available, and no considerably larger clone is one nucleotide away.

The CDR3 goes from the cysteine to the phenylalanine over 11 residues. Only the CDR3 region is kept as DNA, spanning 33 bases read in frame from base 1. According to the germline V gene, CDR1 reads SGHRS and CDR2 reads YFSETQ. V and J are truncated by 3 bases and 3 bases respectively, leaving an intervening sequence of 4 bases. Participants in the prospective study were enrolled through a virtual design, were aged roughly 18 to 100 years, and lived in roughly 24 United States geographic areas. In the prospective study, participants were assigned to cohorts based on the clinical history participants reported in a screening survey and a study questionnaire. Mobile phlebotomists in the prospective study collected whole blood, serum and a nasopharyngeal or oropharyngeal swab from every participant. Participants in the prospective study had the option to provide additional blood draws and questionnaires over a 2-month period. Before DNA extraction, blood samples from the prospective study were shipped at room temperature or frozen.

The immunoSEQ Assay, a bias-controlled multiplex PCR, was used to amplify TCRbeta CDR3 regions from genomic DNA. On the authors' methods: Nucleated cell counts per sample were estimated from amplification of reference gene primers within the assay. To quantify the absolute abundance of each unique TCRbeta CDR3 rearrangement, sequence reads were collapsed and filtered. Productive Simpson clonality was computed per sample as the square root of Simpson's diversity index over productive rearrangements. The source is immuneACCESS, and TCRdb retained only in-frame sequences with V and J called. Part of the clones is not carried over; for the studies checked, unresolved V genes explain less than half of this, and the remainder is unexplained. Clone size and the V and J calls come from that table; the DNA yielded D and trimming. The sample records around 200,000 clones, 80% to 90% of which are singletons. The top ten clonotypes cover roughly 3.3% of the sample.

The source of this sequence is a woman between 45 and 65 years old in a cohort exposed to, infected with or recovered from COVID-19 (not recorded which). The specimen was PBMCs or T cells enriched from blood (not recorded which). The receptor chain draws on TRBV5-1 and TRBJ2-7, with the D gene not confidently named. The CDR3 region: CASSSGYEQYF. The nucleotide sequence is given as TGCGCCAGCAGCTCCGGCTACGAGCAGTACTTC.